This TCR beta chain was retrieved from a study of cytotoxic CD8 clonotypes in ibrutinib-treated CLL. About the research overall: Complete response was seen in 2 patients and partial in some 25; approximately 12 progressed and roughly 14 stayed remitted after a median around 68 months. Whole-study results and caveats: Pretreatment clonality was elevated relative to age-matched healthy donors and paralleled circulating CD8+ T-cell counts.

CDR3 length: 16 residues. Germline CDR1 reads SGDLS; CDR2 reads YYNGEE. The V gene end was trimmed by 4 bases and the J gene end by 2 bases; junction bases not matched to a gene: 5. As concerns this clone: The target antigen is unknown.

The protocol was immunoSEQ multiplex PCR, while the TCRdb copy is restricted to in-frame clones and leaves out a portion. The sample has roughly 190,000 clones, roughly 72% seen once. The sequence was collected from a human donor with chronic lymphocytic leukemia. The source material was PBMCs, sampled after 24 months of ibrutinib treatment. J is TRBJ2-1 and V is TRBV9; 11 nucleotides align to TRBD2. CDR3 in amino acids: CASSSVAGGTYNEQFF. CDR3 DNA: TGTGCCAGCAGCTCCGTAGCGGGAGGGACCTACAATGAGCAGTTCTTC.